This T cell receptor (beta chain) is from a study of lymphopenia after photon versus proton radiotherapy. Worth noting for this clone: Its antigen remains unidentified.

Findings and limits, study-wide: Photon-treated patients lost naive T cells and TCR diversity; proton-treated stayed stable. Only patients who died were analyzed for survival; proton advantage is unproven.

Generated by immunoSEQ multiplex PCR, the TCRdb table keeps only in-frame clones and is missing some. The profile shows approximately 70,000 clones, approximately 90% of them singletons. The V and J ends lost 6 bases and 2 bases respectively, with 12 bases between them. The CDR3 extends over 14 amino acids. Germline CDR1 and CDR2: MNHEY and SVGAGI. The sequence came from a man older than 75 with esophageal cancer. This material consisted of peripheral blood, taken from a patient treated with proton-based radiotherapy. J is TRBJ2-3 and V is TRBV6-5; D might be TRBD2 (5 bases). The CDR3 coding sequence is TGTGCCAGCAGGTTAGCGTATGACACAGATACGCAGTATTTT. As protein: CASRLAYDTDTQYF.